The next 20 T cell receptor beta chains were all read from a single sample in a study of blood T cells in healthy people across ages. Sample-barcoded 5' priming and a J-beta primer mix drove a second PCR of roughly 7 to 11 cycles. TCRdb reanalysed the 5' RACE reads using MiXCR and keeps one entry per CDR3 protein. The table includes approximately 830,000 distinct CDR3 sequences, around 62% detected once. The sequencing sample was made of blood. Receptors originate from a man aged 25-45 years in good health.

This clonotype was picked up a small number of times. The chain links TRBV28 to TRBJ1-4, with TRBD1 identical over 9 bases. The V and J ends lost 3 bases and 7 bases, in that order; junction bases with no gene match: 6. Germline loops: CDR1 MDHEN, CDR2 SYDVKM. The CDR3 extends over 15 amino acids. In DNA, the CDR3 is TGTGCCAGCAGTTTTCAGGGGACAGGGAGTGAAAAACTGTTTTTT. Translating it yields CASSFQGTGSEKLFF.

The chain links TRBV7-2 to TRBJ2-1; TRBD1 matches 10 bases. In germline, CDR1 is SGHTA, CDR2 FQGNSA. The CDR3 length is 16 residues. Trimming took 5 bases from V and 4 from J; bases not matched to a gene: 8. The CDR3 DNA is TGTGCCAGCAGCAGGGGGGGACAGGGGTATTACAATGAGCAGTTCTTC. It codes for CASSRGGQGYYNEQFF.

This clonotype occurred a few times. Written as DNA, the CDR3 is TGTGCCATCAGTGATAACGGTAACACTGAAGCTTTCTTT. Protein product: CAISDNGNTEAFF. This chain joins TRBV10-3 and TRBJ1-1; D gene ambiguous. Trimming cost V 3 bases and J 2 bases, with 7 bases left between them. Germline CDR1 ENHRY, CDR2 SYGVKD. CDR3 size: 13 residues.

The sample holds one count of this clonotype. The gene calls are TRBV6-2 or TRBV6-3 and TRBJ2-5, with D possibly called TRBD1 or TRBD2 (5 bases each). The CDR3 length is 14 residues. Germline values: CDR1 MNHEY, CDR2 SVGEGT. The V end was cut by 6 bases, the J end by 1 base, with 12 bases between. The CDR3 loop reads CASRPWDGQETQYF. The CDR3 DNA reads TGTGCCAGCAGGCCGTGGGACGGCCAAGAGACCCAGTACTTC.

Concerning this clonotype: One end of the junction varies from germline; a read error may be responsible. The chain employs TRBV5-1 and TRBJ1-1; D remains ambiguous. Germline CDR1 SGHRS, CDR2 YFSETQ. This CDR3 contains 15 residues. The CDR3 DNA reads TGCGCCAACAGCTTGGGAGGCAGATCGAACACTGAAGCTTTCTTT. It translates to CANSLGGRSNTEAFF.

Note on this clonotype: One end of the junction fails to match germline, which may point to a read error. This chain uses TRBV5-1 with TRBJ2-3; a weak D match, TRBD2 (5 bases). Germline V lookup: CDR1 SGHRS, CDR2 YFSETQ. The CDR3 is 15 amino acids. CDR3: CACSQQSRVTDTQYF. In nucleotides, the CDR3 is TGCGCCTGCAGCCAACAGTCGAGGGTCACAGATACGCAGTATTTT.

CDR3 nucleotides: TGTGCCAGCAGCGTCTCCCGGGACAGGGATGAAAAACTGTTTTTT. Amino acids: CASSVSRDRDEKLFF. V and J are TRBV9 and TRBJ1-4; TRBD1 aligns across 9 bases. The CDR3 consists of 15 residues. After removal of 2 bases from V and 6 bases from J, the junction contained 5 bases not matched to a gene. Germline V gives CDR1 SGDLS, CDR2 YYNGEE.

This chain joins TRBV6-2 or TRBV6-3 and TRBJ2-3; 11 nucleotides agree with TRBD2. CDR1 is MNHEY, CDR2 SVGEGT, per germline. The CDR3 consists of 14 residues. The V and J ends lost 7 bases and 4 bases, in that order; junction bases with no gene match: 4. This CDR3 is CASKVAGGSDTQYF. The CDR3 DNA reads as TGTGCCAGCAAAGTAGCGGGGGGGTCAGATACGCAGTATTTT.

J is TRBJ1-2 and V is TRBV30; a weak D match, TRBD1 (6 bases). Germline-derived CDR1 and CDR2 are GTSNPN and SVGIG (reference sequence). The CDR3 has 15 residues. The V and J ends lost 3 bases and 4 bases respectively, with 18 bases between them. The CDR3 here is CAWSAVRGGSYGYTF. The CDR3 bases are TGTGCCTGGAGCGCCGTTAGAGGGGGTAGCTATGGCTACACCTTC.

This chain connects TRBV11-2 to TRBJ2-3; possible D gene TRBD2, 7 bases. Looked up from germline, CDR1 is SGHAT and CDR2 is FQNNGV. The CDR3 is 16 residues long. Trimming took 3 bases from V and 3 from J, leaving 16 bases between them. The CDR3 nucleotides read TGTGCCAGCAGCTTTGGGGGGGCGGTGAGAACAGATACGCAGTATTTT. This gives the protein CASSFGGAVRTDTQYF.

This clonotype came up a few times. This chain connects TRBV6-2 or TRBV6-3 to TRBJ2-5; perhaps TRBD1 as D (5 bases). The DNA end lines up better with TRBJ2-7; the J call may be wrong. Germline V gene sequence: CDR1 MNHEY, CDR2 SVGEGT. The CDR3 runs 12 residues. The CDR3 DNA reads as TGTGCCAGCACCTGGACAATGAACGAGCAGTACTTC. This codes for CASTWTMNEQYF.

J is TRBJ1-5 and V is TRBV3-1; TRBD1 matches at 9 bases. Germline values: CDR1 LGHDT, CDR2 YNNKEL (reference sequence). This CDR3 contains 17 residues. The V gene end was trimmed by 4 bases and the J gene end by 1 base; junction bases not matched to a gene: 8. The CDR3 DNA is TGTGCCAGCAGCCCGACAGGGGGGTATGTGAGCAATCAGCCCCAGCATTTT. Residues: CASSPTGGYVSNQPQHF. Full variable domain (outside the CDR3, taken from reference TRBV3-1 and TRBJ1-5): DTAVSQTPKYLVTQMGNDKSIKCEQNLGHDTMYWYKQDSKKFLKIMFSYNNKELIINETVPNRFSPKSPDKAHLNLHINSLELGDSAVYFCASSPTGGYVSNQPQHFGDGTRLSIL.

This chain uses TRBV18 with TRBJ2-4; D may correspond to TRBD1 or TRBD2 (6 bases each). The DNA end is more similar to TRBJ2-5, so the J call may be wrong. The CDR3 is 16 residues long. Germline-derived CDR1 and CDR2 are KGHSH and LQKENI. For the CDR3, the DNA is TGTGCCAGCTCACCAAGTGGGGGGCTAAGTCAAGAGACCCAGTACTTC. Translating it yields CASSPSGGLSQETQYF.

The chain uses TRBV20-1 and TRBJ2-7, with 10 bases that match TRBD2. Germline-derived CDR1 and CDR2 are DFQATT and SNEGSKA (reference sequence). V trimming: 3 bases; J trimming: 4 bases; junction bases outside the gene matches: 6. This CDR3 region has 14 residues. CDR3 sequence (DNA): TGCAGTGCTAGTCCCCTAGCGGGGGCTTACGAGCAGTACTTC. Encoded protein: CSASPLAGAYEQYF.

The CDR3 bases are TGCAGTGCCGTCATCGGGGCCTACGAGCAGTACTTC. Translation gives CSAVIGAYEQYF. The rearrangement links TRBV20-1 to TRBJ2-7; D is possibly TRBD2 (5 bases). The CDR3 extends over 12 amino acids. Trimming pared 6 bases from V and 2 bases from J, leaving 11 bases between. The germline V gene has CDR1 DFQATT and CDR2 SNEGSKA (reference sequence).

This clonotype has just a few counts. CDR3 sequence reads: CASSLESGWTDTQYF. DNA of the CDR3: TGTGCCAGCAGCTTAGAGTCCGGGTGGACGGATACGCAGTATTTT. The chain recombines TRBV11-1 with TRBJ2-3; no firm D call. With 1 base removed from V and 6 bases from J, the gap between germline ends came to 14 bases. The V gene's germline CDR1 is SGHAT and CDR2 FQDESV (reference sequence). This CDR3 has 15 amino acids.

Details on this clonotype: At one end, the junction sequence differs from germline, possibly due to a read error. The V gene is TRBV10-3, the J gene TRBJ1-2; D perhaps matches TRBD1 (5 bases). The germline CDR1 and CDR2 sequences are ENHRY and SYGVKD. The CDR3 extends over 12 amino acids. The CDR3 DNA follows: TGTGCCACCGTTACAGGAGGCCATGGCTTCACCTTC. Translating gives CATVTGGHGFTF.

V usage is TRBV6-6 and J usage is TRBJ2-5; 9 bases agree with TRBD1. Germline assignment: CDR1 MNHNY and CDR2 SVGAGI (reference sequence). V lost 4 bases to trimming and J lost 2 bases; unmatched junction nucleotides: 8. The CDR3 sequence is 16 residues long. The CDR3 region has the DNA TGTGCCAGCAGTTTGTATCTGGGACAGGGACAAGAGACCCAGTACTTC. Residues: CASSLYLGQGQETQYF.

This clonotype was detected a few times. The J gene is TRBJ2-5, the V gene TRBV28, with TRBD2 matching over 8 bases. Germline CDR1 is MDHEN and CDR2 is SYDVKM. The CDR3 extends over 15 amino acids. V trimming: 5 bases; J trimming: 5 bases; junction bases outside the gene matches: 10. The CDR3 region has the DNA TGTGCCAGCAGTCCGCCGGGACTAGGAGGGGAGACCCAGTACTTC. Protein sequence: CASSPPGLGGETQYF.

The V and J genes are TRBV27 and TRBJ2-7; TRBD1 aligns across 9 bases. The CDR3 runs to 14 residues. The junction had 6 bases not matched to a gene; V was cut back by 5 bases and J by 4 bases. The germline gives CDR1 MNHEY, CDR2 SMNVEV (reference sequence). This CDR3 is CASSPSGQGYEQYF. DNA of the CDR3: TGTGCCAGCAGTCCCTCGGGACAGGGTTACGAGCAGTACTTC.